A selection of T cell receptor beta chains follows, all from one sample in a study of PD-L1 blockade in urothelial cancer. Clones were sequenced by immunoSEQ multiplex PCR, and TCRdb holds only the in-frame ones, with some missing. The data show 43,000 or so clones, 80% seen once. The material was PBMCs, obtained around atezolizumab (anti-PD-L1) treatment. These receptor sequences come from a man aged 60 to 75 with urothelial cancer. CDR3s include the opening cysteine and the closing phenylalanine or tryptophan. Each record gives: D gene, J gene, V gene, CDR3 length, CDR3 protein. The D gene is left open where the match is weak.

>TRBD1|TRBJ2-7|TRBV19|14
CASSSGTAPYEQYF
>NA|TRBJ2-1|TRBV10-1|15
CASSEQSVSYNEQFF
>NA|TRBJ1-1|TRBV5-1|13
CASSAGMNTEAFF
>NA|TRBJ2-3|TRBV30|15
CAWSVMPSSTDTQYF
>NA|TRBJ1-1|TRBV6-6|12
CASKTRSGEAFF
>TRBD2|TRBJ2-1|TRBV19|14
CASRSLAGGWEQFF
>TRBD1|TRBJ1-3|TRBV7-2|14
CASSPTGFGNTIYF
>NA|TRBJ1-2|TRBV6-1|15
CASSEAGQSTMGYTF
>NA|TRBJ1-4|TRBV11-2|15
CASSLEGRPNEKLFF
>NA|TRBJ2-7|TRBV28|13
CASSSTLEDEQYF
>NA|TRBJ1-1|TRBV6-5|13
CASTLGGNTEAFF
>NA|TRBJ2-2|TRBV5-1|13
CASSFTGSGELFF
>TRBD2|TRBJ2-3|TRBV7-2|17
CASSLMGLAGEADTQYF
>TRBD2|TRBJ2-5|TRBV5-6|14
CASSPGTIQETQYF
>TRBD1|TRBJ1-2|TRBV6-1|14
CASSTGQVDYGYTF